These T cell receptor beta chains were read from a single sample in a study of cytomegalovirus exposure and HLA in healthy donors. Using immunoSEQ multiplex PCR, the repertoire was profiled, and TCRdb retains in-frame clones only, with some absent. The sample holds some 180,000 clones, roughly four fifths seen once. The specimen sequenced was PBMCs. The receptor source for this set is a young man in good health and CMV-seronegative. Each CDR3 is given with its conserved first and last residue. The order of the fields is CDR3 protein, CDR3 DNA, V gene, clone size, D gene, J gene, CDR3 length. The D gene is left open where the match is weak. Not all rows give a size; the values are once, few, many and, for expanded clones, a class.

cdr3_aa: CASSPPGGPYNEQFF
cdr3_nt: TGTGCCAGCAGCCCCCCGGGGGGTCCCTACAATGAGCAGTTCTTC
v_call: TRBV6-5
clone_size: NA
d_call: TRBD2
j_call: TRBJ2-1
cdr3_length: 15

cdr3_aa: CASSLDVGLAGVAQFF
cdr3_nt: TGTGCCAGCAGCTTAGACGTGGGACTAGCGGGAGTTGCCCAGTTCTTC
v_call: TRBV7-2
clone_size: once
d_call: TRBD2
j_call: TRBJ2-1
cdr3_length: 16

cdr3_aa: CAQEGAAMGTDTQYF
cdr3_nt: TGTGCCCAAGAAGGGGCGGCTATGGGCACAGATACGCAGTATTTT
v_call: TRBV5-3
clone_size: NA
d_call: NA
j_call: TRBJ2-3
cdr3_length: 15

cdr3_aa: CASSQETGGGYEQYF
cdr3_nt: TGTGCCAGCAGCCAAGAAACAGGGGGCGGGTACGAGCAGTACTTC
v_call: TRBV4-2
clone_size: NA
d_call: TRBD1
j_call: TRBJ2-7
cdr3_length: 15

cdr3_aa: CASSEGTSGGNEQFF
cdr3_nt: TGTGCCAGCAGTGAGGGGACTAGCGGGGGCAATGAGCAGTTCTTC
v_call: TRBV6-4
clone_size: NA
d_call: TRBD2
j_call: TRBJ2-1
cdr3_length: 15

cdr3_aa: CASSSKYEQYF
cdr3_nt: TGTGCCAGCAGTTCAAAATACGAGCAGTACTTC
v_call: TRBV7-9
clone_size: NA
d_call: NA
j_call: TRBJ2-7
cdr3_length: 11

cdr3_aa: CASSAYQGMNTGYTF
cdr3_nt: TGTGCCAGCAGCGCCTACCAGGGAATGAATACTGGCTACACCTTC
v_call: TRBV5-4
clone_size: NA
d_call: NA
j_call: TRBJ1-2
cdr3_length: 15

cdr3_aa: CASSLTGGVEQYF
cdr3_nt: TGCGCCAGCAGCCTGACAGGGGGAGTCGAGCAGTACTTC
v_call: TRBV5-1
clone_size: NA
d_call: TRBD1
j_call: TRBJ2-7
cdr3_length: 13

cdr3_aa: CASSWGTGPLYNEQFF
cdr3_nt: TGTGCCAGCAGTTGGGGAACAGGGCCCCTCTACAATGAGCAGTTCTTC
v_call: TRBV6-5
clone_size: once
d_call: NA
j_call: TRBJ2-1
cdr3_length: 16

cdr3_aa: CASSSLAGPSYNEQFF
cdr3_nt: TGTGCCAGCAGCTCGTTAGCGGGACCCTCCTACAATGAGCAGTTCTTC
v_call: TRBV5-6
clone_size: NA
d_call: TRBD2
j_call: TRBJ2-1
cdr3_length: 16

cdr3_aa: CASSLTPGTGTEKLFF
cdr3_nt: TGTGCCAGCAGTTTAACCCCCGGGACAGGGACTGAAAAACTGTTTTTT
v_call: TRBV28
clone_size: NA
d_call: TRBD1
j_call: TRBJ1-4
cdr3_length: 16

cdr3_aa: CASSLRETQYF
cdr3_nt: TGTGCCAGCAGTTTGAGGGAGACCCAGTACTTC
v_call: TRBV27
clone_size: few
d_call: NA
j_call: TRBJ2-5
cdr3_length: 11

cdr3_aa: CASSSAGEISEQYF
cdr3_nt: TGTGCCAGCAGCTCGGCAGGGGAAATTAGCGAGCAGTACTTC
v_call: TRBV7-6
clone_size: once
d_call: NA
j_call: TRBJ2-7
cdr3_length: 14

cdr3_aa: CASSLAGTGINSNQPQHF
cdr3_nt: TGTGCCAGCAGCTTAGCCGGGACAGGGATTAATAGCAATCAGCCCCAGCATTTT
v_call: TRBV7-8
clone_size: NA
d_call: TRBD1
j_call: TRBJ1-5
cdr3_length: 18

cdr3_aa: CASSLSHRTEYSPLHF
cdr3_nt: TGTGCCAGCAGCTTATCCCACCGGACAGAATATTCACCCCTCCACTTT
v_call: TRBV7-8
clone_size: NA
d_call: NA
j_call: TRBJ1-6
cdr3_length: 16

cdr3_aa: CASSTDSDGYTF
cdr3_nt: TGTGCCAGCAGTACCGATAGTGATGGCTACACCTTC
v_call: TRBV2
clone_size: NA
d_call: NA
j_call: TRBJ1-2
cdr3_length: 12

cdr3_aa: CASSQDNSGIFINEQFF
cdr3_nt: TGTGCCAGCAGCCAAGATAATAGCGGGATTTTTATAAATGAGCAGTTCTTC
v_call: TRBV4-2
clone_size: NA
d_call: TRBD2
j_call: TRBJ2-1
cdr3_length: 17

cdr3_aa: CASSLTRGPLF
cdr3_nt: TGCGCCAGCTCACTTACCAGGGGACCCCTCTTC
v_call: TRBV5-1
clone_size: NA
d_call: NA
j_call: TRBJ1-2
cdr3_length: 11

cdr3_aa: CATGGSRPDTQYF
cdr3_nt: TGTGCCACGGGTGGGAGTAGACCAGATACGCAGTATTTT
v_call: TRBV28
clone_size: NA
d_call: NA
j_call: TRBJ2-3
cdr3_length: 13

cdr3_aa: CASSSGQGLYEQYF
cdr3_nt: TGTGCCAGCAGTTCGGGACAGGGTTTGTACGAGCAGTACTTC
v_call: TRBV28
clone_size: NA
d_call: TRBD1
j_call: TRBJ2-7
cdr3_length: 14

cdr3_aa: CASSEYYREDKLNTEAFF
cdr3_nt: TGTGCCAGCAGTGAATATTATAGGGAGGACAAATTGAACACTGAAGCTTTCTTT
v_call: TRBV25-1
clone_size: NA
d_call: NA
j_call: TRBJ1-1
cdr3_length: 18

cdr3_aa: CASSRGRSGNQPQHF
cdr3_nt: TGTGCCAGCAGTCGGGGGAGGTCGGGCAATCAGCCCCAGCATTTT
v_call: TRBV6-6
clone_size: NA
d_call: NA
j_call: TRBJ1-5
cdr3_length: 15

cdr3_aa: CASSPIPGGSGANVLTF
cdr3_nt: TGCGCCAGCAGCCCCATCCCCGGGGGAAGTGGGGCCAACGTCCTGACTTTC
v_call: TRBV4-1
clone_size: NA
d_call: NA
j_call: TRBJ2-6
cdr3_length: 17

cdr3_aa: CASSLLGSSGSFTGELFF
cdr3_nt: TGTGCCAGCTCACTCCTCGGGTCTAGCGGGAGTTTCACCGGGGAGCTGTTTTTT
v_call: TRBV18
clone_size: NA
d_call: TRBD2
j_call: TRBJ2-2
cdr3_length: 18

cdr3_aa: CASSLGRGLSTEAFF
cdr3_nt: TGTGCCAGCAGTCTCGGCAGGGGGCTCTCCACTGAAGCTTTCTTT
v_call: TRBV2
clone_size: NA
d_call: TRBD1
j_call: TRBJ1-1
cdr3_length: 15

cdr3_aa: CASSLISGQTYEQYF
cdr3_nt: TGCGCCAGCAGCTTAATATCAGGACAGACCTACGAGCAGTACTTC
v_call: TRBV5-1
clone_size: NA
d_call: NA
j_call: TRBJ2-7
cdr3_length: 15

cdr3_aa: CASTGQGADTQYF
cdr3_nt: TGTGCCAGCACCGGACAGGGGGCTGATACGCAGTATTTT
v_call: TRBV2
clone_size: NA
d_call: TRBD1
j_call: TRBJ2-3
cdr3_length: 13

cdr3_aa: CASSHTGTGGFVNSPLHF
cdr3_nt: TGTGCCAGCAGCCATACCGGGACAGGGGGCTTCGTTAATTCACCCCTCCACTTT
v_call: TRBV7-9
clone_size: NA
d_call: TRBD1
j_call: TRBJ1-6
cdr3_length: 18

cdr3_aa: CASSDTSGIYNEQFF
cdr3_nt: TGTGCCAGCTCAGATACTAGCGGGATTTACAATGAGCAGTTCTTC
v_call: TRBV6-4
clone_size: NA
d_call: TRBD2
j_call: TRBJ2-1
cdr3_length: 15